This TCR beta chain was recovered during a study of tumor-infiltrating lymphocytes in primary liver carcinoma. Across the whole study: Tumor staging was T1-T3 N0M0; sizes spanned roughly 4.2 to 10 cm across.

Extraction also yielded germline DNA, while blood RNA was obtained from unsorted whole blood. HBV chronically infected the treatment-naive patients. The authors collected about 3.9 milliliters of peripheral blood before surgery. Germline V CDR1 and CDR2: SGHNT, YYREEE (reference sequence). The CDR3 spans 15 residues. V dropped 3 bases and J dropped 2; count of bases not matched to a gene: 3. A primer matching the constant region was used to make TCR beta cDNA from about 500 ng of total RNA. Employing slightly modified ARM-PCR, three nested multiplex PCR rounds were run, and these gave rise to the TCR beta libraries. Investigators reported that the first two PCR rounds, at around 11 cycles each, used TRBV1-TRBV30 forward primers with a C-beta reverse primer. TCRdb reanalysed the multiplex PCR reads using MiXCR and keeps one entry per CDR3 protein. The top ten hold more than 15% of the sample, which has a few hundred thousand distinct CDR3 sequences, more than 55% seen once.

V gene TRBV5-4 combines with J gene TRBJ2-2; TRBD2 matches 8 bases. The sample consisted of peripheral blood. This receptor was obtained from a woman in her twenties or thirties with primary liver carcinoma and hepatitis B virus infection. The CDR3 region has the DNA TGTGCCAGCAGCTCGGGAGGGACCAACACCGGGGAGCTGTTTTTT. This encodes CASSSGGTNTGELFF.